This TCR beta chain was recorded in a study of T-cell memory formation after mild COVID-19. Study-level background: Among the donors, TCR clusters were largely specific to each donor. Whole-study results and caveats: Some clones that responded turned up in pre-infection memory, which suggests that cross-reactive memory joined in. A second wave expanding day 15 to 37 was CD4+-biased; contracting clones were balanced.

This clonotype has only a few counts. Its antigen is not known. Each CDR3 protein is one row after TCRdb ran MiXCR on the 5' RACE reads. The data show 250,000 to 300,000 distinct CDR3 sequences, 15% to 20% seen once. This CDR3 is built from 18 residues. Germline V gene sequence: CDR1 SGHTS, CDR2 YDEGEE. V shed 4 bases, J shed 2 bases, and the junction held 11 bases outside the gene matches. The clonotype originates from a young man who had mild COVID-19 (a few samples of this study predate the infection). Cell type and time point are not known. Sequencing was carried out using PBMCs or a T cell subset sorted from them (not recorded which). This chain joins TRBV5-8 and TRBJ2-3; TRBD1 matches 12 bases. Written as DNA, the CDR3 is TGTGCCAGCAGCCTGGGGACAGGGGGCACCCCGCTCACAGATACGCAGTATTTT. This sequence encodes CASSLGTGGTPLTDTQYF.